This entry is about one TCR beta chain. The target of this receptor is not known. No base-level quality is on record; no much larger clone is a single base apart. This specimen comes from a study of T-cell memory formation after mild COVID-19 listed by TCRdb under 2021. About the full investigation: Most TCR sequence clusters were specific to one of the two donors. In two donors, T-cell clones that expanded and contracted after mild COVID-19 were followed by sequencing TCRalpha and TCRbeta repertoires longitudinally. The cohort comprised two young, previously healthy adult volunteers, one female and one male. Results and caveats for the whole study, not just this receptor: The study included only a couple of mild cases, and larger cohorts that include severe cases with pre-infection samples were judged to be necessary. SARS-CoV-2 specificity was not confirmed for the second-wave clones peaking on day 37. Contracting CD4+ clones appeared mostly in the CM and EM memory subsets, whereas CD8+ clones were enriched in EMRA. Some responding clones were detected in pre-infection memory, suggesting pre-existing cross-reactive memory T cells joined the SARS-CoV-2 response. Clones that contracted from day 15 to 85 showed balanced CD4/CD8 phenotypes, whereas a second wave of clones that expanded from day 15 to 37 leaned towards CD4+.

Data came from an Illumina NovaSeq 6000. Using 5'RACE with constant-segment primers, TCRalpha and TCRbeta cDNA libraries were constructed, with sample barcodes and unique molecular identifiers added in the process. RNA was extracted from every sample with Trizol reagent. The libraries were amplified in two PCR steps, and the second step added a second sample barcode and Illumina TruSeq adapters. Libraries were sequenced on an Illumina NovaSeq with 2 x 150 bp paired-end reads. The paper's data handling went like this. With migec v1.2.7, reads were demultiplexed and then collapsed into UMI-guided consensus sequences. Using mixcr v2.1.11, UMI consensuses were aligned to TRA and TRB V and J templates and then assembled into clonotypes. A clonotype was counted as expanded or contracted only when both edgeR and NoisET called the clonotype significant, with the noise models trained on biological replicates. For edgeR calls, a false discovery rate-adjusted p below 0.01 and a log2 fold-change threshold of 1 were applied. As an exploratory analysis of dynamics, max-normalized trajectories of the 1000 most abundant clonotypes were examined by PCA with hierarchical clustering. Separately sequenced CD4+ and CD8+ repertoires were used to assign a CD4 or CD8 phenotype to each responding clone. TCRdb reprocessed the public reads (quality trimming at Q25 with fastp, clone calling with MiXCR) and kept in-frame beta chains. Each CDR3 protein gets just one entry, which takes the most common genes and DNA from the rows behind it. What appears here as the V and J calls and clone size reflects TCRdb's work, not the paper's. This sample comprises roughly 99,000 distinct CDR3 sequences, around 15% of them detected only once. Together, the top ten hold about 39% of the sample.

PBMCs were isolated by Ficoll-Paque density gradient centrifugation. CDR1 and CDR2, looked up from the germline V gene, are KGHDR and SFDVKD. Spanning cysteine to phenylalanine, the CDR3 consists of 14 amino acids. Just the 42-base CDR3 DNA is kept, in frame starting at base 1. V loses 7 bases of germline sequence and J loses 2 bases, and the interval between the two ends is 11 bases. The sequence links TRBV24-1 to TRBJ1-5; TRBD1 could be the D gene, as 6 bases match. The sample comprised PBMCs or a T cell subset sorted from them (not recorded which). The origin of this receptor is a man between 18 and 35 years old who had mild COVID-19 (a few samples of this study predate the infection). The sample titles of this study are shuffled in the database, so cell type and time point are left out; the donor was told from shared clones. The sequence in DNA is TGTGCCACCAGCGAGACAGGTGGCAATCAGCCCCAGCATTTT. This yields the protein CATSETGGNQPQHF.